Below, 32 T cell receptor beta chains from the same sample are listed, as sequenced in a study of blood T cell repertoires in COVID-19. Assay used: immunoSEQ multiplex PCR; TCRdb lists only in-frame clones, some missing. Of tens of thousands of clones listed, 87% were seen once; the top ten hold 9.3%. Sequencing was carried out using peripheral blood. These receptors all stem from a human donor in a cohort sampled during active COVID-19.

The rearrangement uses TRBV3-1 (or the pseudogene TRBV3-2) and TRBJ2-1, with 11 bases lining up with TRBD2. Germline V CDR1 and CDR2: LGHDT, YNNKEL (reference sequence). The CDR3 is 15 residues long. V gave up 3 bases and J gave up 6 bases; unmatched junction bases: 4. The CDR3 coding sequence is TGTGCCAGCAGCCAGATGGGGACTAGCGGCAATGAGCAGTTCTTC. Protein: CASSQMGTSGNEQFF.

V and J are TRBV30 and TRBJ1-2, with 7 bases fitting TRBD1. V dropped 2 bases and J dropped 4; count of bases not matched to a gene: 4. Germline CDR1 and CDR2: GTSNPN and SVGIG (reference sequence). The CDR3 length is 13 residues. The CDR3 region is CAWSRQGTYGYTF. CDR3 DNA sequence: TGTGCCTGGAGTCGACAGGGAACCTATGGCTACACCTTC.

V usage is TRBV6-5 and J usage is TRBJ2-5, with a tentative D call TRBD1 (5 bases). CDR1 is MNHEY, CDR2 SVGAGI, per germline. The CDR3 contains 12 residues. V shed 6 bases and J shed 5 bases, with 10 bases lying between them. The CDR3 DNA follows: TGTGCCAGCAGCGCAGGGCACGAGACCCAGTACTTC. Amino acids: CASSAGHETQYF.

The sample holds one count of this clone. This chain joins TRBV5-1 and TRBJ2-1; TRBD2 matches 8 bases. This CDR3 is built from 15 residues. From germline, CDR1 is SGHRS and CDR2 YFSETQ. Trimming removed 2 bases from V and 9 bases from J; junction bases left unmatched: 10. CDR3 amino acids: CASSFETGGPGEQFF. The DNA for the CDR3 is TGCGCCAGCAGCTTTGAGACGGGAGGGCCGGGTGAGCAGTTCTTC.

CDR3 DNA: TGTGCCAGTAGTGGGACTAGCGGGGGCGGGCGAGAGACCCAGTACTTC. Amino acids: CASSGTSGGGRETQYF. This chain connects TRBV19 to TRBJ2-5, with 14 bases lining up with TRBD2. CDR3 length equals 16 residues. J was trimmed by 4 bases and V by 5 bases; bases with no gene match: 6. Germline values: CDR1 LNHDA, CDR2 SQIVND (reference sequence).

The chain uses TRBV7-9 and TRBJ1-5, with 11 bases fitting TRBD1. The CDR3 runs 15 residues. The germline gives CDR1 SEHNR, CDR2 FQNEAQ (reference sequence). The ends lost 5 bases at V and 3 bases at J; junction bases unmatched: 3. CDR3 coding DNA: TGTGCCAGCAGCGAGGGACAGGGGGTCAATCAGCCCCAGCATTTT. Translation: CASSEGQGVNQPQHF.

The chain joins TRBV3-1 (or the pseudogene TRBV3-2) to TRBJ1-2; D not resolved. CDR3 size: 14 residues. Between the trimmed V and J ends, which lost 3 bases and 0 bases, there was a span of 8 bases. Germline V gives CDR1 LGHDT, CDR2 YNNKEL (reference sequence). The CDR3 DNA sequence: TGTGCCAGCAGCCAGAGCGGCACTAACTATGGCTACACCTTC. It codes for CASSQSGTNYGYTF.

This clone was recorded a few times. This rearrangement joins TRBV6-1 to TRBJ1-2; no clear D. This CDR3 spans 12 amino acids. CDR1 and CDR2 (germline): MNHNS, SASEGT. Trimming took 3 bases from V and 8 from J, leaving 10 bases between them. CDR3 DNA: TGTGCCAGCAGTGAGACTAAGAGGGGCTACACCTTC. Its translation: CASSETKRGYTF.

This clone has only one observation. This rearrangement joins TRBV2 to TRBJ1-1; 7 bases map to TRBD1. This CDR3 comprises 15 residues. The V and J ends lost 4 bases and 3 bases, in that order; junction bases with no gene match: 8. The germline gives CDR1 SNHLY, CDR2 FYNNEI. This CDR3 reads CASSGRAGGYTEAFF. The DNA for the CDR3 is TGTGCCAGCAGTGGTAGGGCAGGGGGATACACTGAAGCTTTCTTT. Based on the CDR3 plus reference TRBV2 and TRBJ1-1, the full variable domain is EPEVTQTPSHQVTQMGQEVILRCVPISNHLYFYWYRQILGQKVEFLVSFYNNEISEKSEIFDDQFSVERPDGSNFTLKIRSTKLEDSAMYFCASSGRAGGYTEAFFGQGTRLTVV.

This clone counts as medium-sized. The chain is built from TRBV5-4 and TRBJ1-6; 10 bases line up with TRBD1. V lost 0 bases, J lost 9 bases, and 9 bases stayed unmatched. Per the germline V gene, CDR1 is SGHNT and CDR2 is YYREEE (reference sequence). This CDR3 has 17 residues. CDR3 in DNA: TGTGCCAGCAGCTTGGGTCGCCGGACAGGGGGAATTTCACCCCTCCACTTT. Translated, it gives CASSLGRRTGGISPLHF.

The genes are TRBV7-8 and TRBJ2-1; 8 nucleotides align to TRBD2. The germline gives CDR1 SGHVS, CDR2 FQNEAQ. This CDR3 has 16 amino acids. V was pared by 3 bases and J by 4 bases, with 8 bases of the junction left unmatched. The CDR3 region is CASSFAGSGIYNEQFF. CDR3 nucleotide sequence: TGTGCCAGCAGCTTCGCCGGTAGCGGGATTTACAATGAGCAGTTCTTC. The full variable domain, its missing parts supplied by reference TRBV7-8 and TRBJ2-1, is GAGVSQSPRYKVAKRGQDVALRCDPISGHVSLFWYQQALGQGPEFLTYFQNEAQLDKSGLPSDRFFAERPEGSVSTLKIQRTQQEDSAVYLCASSFAGSGIYNEQFFGPGTRLTVL.

The gene calls are TRBV30 and TRBJ2-2; TRBD2 aligns across 13 bases. CDR3 length: 18 residues. V was pared by 5 bases and J by 2 bases, with 11 bases of the junction left unmatched. Germline V lookup: CDR1 GTSNPN, CDR2 SVGIG (reference sequence). CDR3 sequence (DNA): TGTGCCTGGGAGGGTTGGACTAGCGGGGGCCTTAACACCGGGGAGCTGTTTTTT. Translated, it gives CAWEGWTSGGLNTGELFF.

The chain employs TRBV5-5 and TRBJ2-7, with D possibly matching TRBD1 (6 bases). This CDR3 region has 16 residues. Germline assignment: CDR1 SGHKS and CDR2 YYEKEE (reference sequence). With 2 bases removed from V and 0 bases from J, the gap between germline ends came to 15 bases. The CDR3 is CASSLSQGLSSYEQYF. The DNA for the CDR3 is TGTGCCAGCAGCTTATCACAGGGCTTGAGCTCCTACGAGCAGTACTTC.

The genes are TRBV7-2 and TRBJ2-6; 8 bases map to TRBD2. Germline lookup yields CDR1 SGHTA and CDR2 FQGNSA. Unmatched junction bases numbered 2, after V lost 6 bases and J lost 1 base. The CDR3 has 15 amino acids. The CDR3 DNA sequence: TGTGCCAGCAGTCCTAGCGGGTCTGGGGCCAACGTCCTGACTTTC. Translated: CASSPSGSGANVLTF.

This chain joins TRBV11-2 and TRBJ1-1, with D maybe TRBD1 (6 bases). CDR1 is SGHAT and CDR2 is FQNNGV in the germline V gene. This CDR3 spans 15 amino acids. Trimming removed 0 bases from V and 4 bases from J, with 12 bases in between. The CDR3 reads CASSLDGGVGTEAFF. In DNA, the CDR3 is TGTGCCAGCAGCTTAGATGGGGGCGTAGGCACTGAAGCTTTCTTT.

The chain is built from TRBV5-4 and TRBJ1-2; D perhaps matches TRBD1 (6 bases). V lost 2 bases, J lost 7 bases, and 9 bases lay in between. This CDR3 region has 12 residues. The germline gives CDR1 SGHNT, CDR2 YYREEE (reference sequence). The DNA of the CDR3 is TGTGCCAGCAGCTTAGGGGGTTCTGGCTACACCTTC. This gives the protein CASSLGGSGYTF.

The J gene is TRBJ2-5, the V gene TRBV5-1; 10 bases align to TRBD1. The CDR3 spans 15 residues. The J segment lost 4 bases and the V segment lost 3 bases, leaving 6 bases of the junction unmatched. The germline V gene has CDR1 SGHRS and CDR2 YFSETQ. As DNA, the CDR3 is TGCGCCAGCAGCTCGTTCGACAGGGGGCTAGAGACCCAGTACTTC. It translates to CASSSFDRGLETQYF. The variable domain in full, completed from reference TRBV5-1 and TRBJ2-5, reads KAGVTQTPRYLIKTRGQQVTLSCSPISGHRSVSWYQQTPGQGLQFLFEYFSETQRNKGNFPGRFSGRQFSNSRSEMNVSTLELGDSALYLCASSSFDRGLETQYFGPGTRLLVL.

The chain has TRBV5-6 and TRBJ1-4; D perhaps matches TRBD1 (6 bases). The germline gives CDR1 SGHDT, CDR2 YYEEEE. V dropped 1 base and J dropped 8 bases, with 15 bases sitting between them. CDR3 size: 15 residues. The CDR3 loop is CASSLSWQGIEKLFF. The CDR3 nucleotides read TGTGCCAGCAGCTTGTCCTGGCAGGGGATAGAAAAACTGTTTTTT.

CDR3 protein: CAALKTGKEYEQYF. In DNA form, the CDR3 reads TGTGCCGCCCTAAAGACAGGGAAGGAATACGAGCAGTACTTC. The chain carries TRBV6-5 and TRBJ2-7; 7 nucleotides line up with TRBD1. CDR3 length: 14 residues. J was trimmed by 4 bases and V by 11 bases; bases with no gene match: 14. Germline loops: CDR1 MNHEY, CDR2 SVGAGI.

This chain connects TRBV4-1 to TRBJ2-5; 8 nucleotides match TRBD2. The CDR3 runs 17 residues. Germline CDR1 and CDR2: MGHRA and YSYEKL. Trimming cost V 4 bases and J 3 bases; bases outside gene matches: 13. This chain's CDR3 is CASSPGPGAGGKETQYF. The CDR3 coding sequence is TGCGCCAGCAGCCCAGGGCCGGGTGCGGGGGGAAAAGAGACCCAGTACTTC.

This clone has more than one count but fewer than ten. The rearrangement links TRBV4-1 to TRBJ1-5; 9 bases line up with TRBD1. Germline CDR1 is MGHRA and CDR2 is YSYEKL. Germline trimming cut 3 bases from V and 4 bases from J; bases unmatched to any gene: 1. The CDR3 runs 14 residues. CDR3 bases: TGCGCCAGCAGCCAGACAGGGGGTAATCAGCCCCAGCATTTT. Translating gives CASSQTGGNQPQHF.

The chain links TRBV6-5 to TRBJ1-5; 7 positions match TRBD1. The CDR3 has 15 amino acids. Germline CDR1 reads MNHEY; CDR2 reads SVGAGI. The junction had 8 bases not matched to a gene; V was cut back by 5 bases and J by 4 bases. The CDR3 here is CASSRITGENQPQHF. The CDR3 DNA reads TGTGCCAGCAGTAGAATAACAGGGGAGAATCAGCCCCAGCATTTT.

The chain carries TRBV5-6 and TRBJ1-5; possible D gene TRBD1, 5 bases. The germline V gene has CDR1 SGHDT and CDR2 YYEEEE. The CDR3 is 12 amino acids. Trimming removed 4 bases at V and 6 bases at J, with 8 bases between. The CDR3 nucleotides are TGTGCCAGCAGCCTAGGGGTTCAGCCCCAGCATTTT. Protein product: CASSLGVQPQHF.

This chain connects TRBV11-2 to TRBJ1-5; 10 bases map to TRBD1. The J segment lost 6 bases and the V segment lost 5 bases, leaving 4 bases of the junction unmatched. This CDR3 contains 14 residues. The germline V gene encodes CDR1 SGHAT and CDR2 FQNNGV. CDR3 sequence (DNA): TGTGCCAGCAGCGCCGGGACAGGGGTTCAGCCCCAGCATTTT. Residues: CASSAGTGVQPQHF.

This clone turned up a few times. The rearrangement links TRBV5-4 to TRBJ2-5, with a tentative D call TRBD1 (5 bases). The CDR3 length is 15 residues. Germline-derived CDR1 and CDR2 are SGHNT and YYREEE (reference sequence). V was clipped by 5 bases and J by 5 bases, with 19 bases between them. CDR3 DNA sequence: TGTGCCAGCAGTCTCGGTGGGGCGCAAGGGGAGACCCAGTACTTC. Translated: CASSLGGAQGETQYF.

The chain has TRBV7-6 and TRBJ1-3, with a tentative D call TRBD1 (5 bases). Germline V CDR1 and CDR2: SGHVS, FNYEAQ. This CDR3 region has 16 residues. V gave up 4 bases and J gave up 0 bases, with 13 bases separating them. This CDR3 reads CASSSTTGVSGNTIYF. DNA of the CDR3: TGTGCCAGCAGCTCCACAACAGGCGTCTCTGGAAACACCATATATTTT.

This sequence joins TRBV10-3 and TRBJ2-7; 9 bases fit TRBD2. This CDR3 has 18 residues. V was pared by 0 bases and J by 6 bases, with 15 bases of the junction left unmatched. Germline-derived CDR1 and CDR2 are ENHRY and SYGVKD. The CDR3 DNA follows: TGTGCCATCAGTGAGTCGATCGGGCGGGGCGGGGGGGCCCTCGAGCAGTACTTC. This sequence encodes CAISESIGRGGGALEQYF.

This sequence joins TRBV29-1 and TRBJ2-7, with TRBD1 matching 8 bases. CDR3 length: 14 amino acids. Germline V lookup: CDR1 SQVTM, CDR2 ANQGSEA. Losses at the gene ends were 7 bases for V and 4 bases for J; bases not matched to a gene: 12. The DNA of the CDR3 is TGCAGCGCGGTATCAGGGGGCGGAAGTTACGAGCAGTACTTC. It specifies CSAVSGGGSYEQYF.

The chain is built from TRBV5-6 and TRBJ2-1; the D is unclear. V shed 2 bases and J shed 1 base, with 22 bases lying between them. This CDR3 contains 19 residues. Germline assignment: CDR1 SGHDT and CDR2 YYEEEE. The CDR3 DNA sequence: TGTGCCAGCAGCTTTTCGTCGGTTCACACGGGTAGGTCCTACAATGAGCAGTTCTTC. Its protein product is CASSFSSVHTGRSYNEQFF. The full variable domain, completed using reference TRBV5-6 and TRBJ2-1, is DAGVTQSPTHLIKTRGQQVTLRCSPKSGHDTVSWYQQALGQGPQFIFQYYEEEERQRGNFPDRFSGHQFPNYSSELNVNALLLGDSALYLCASSFSSVHTGRSYNEQFFGPGTRLTVL.

This chain uses TRBV10-1 with TRBJ2-1; 8 bases align to TRBD1. The CDR3 loop spans 14 amino acids. The V segment lost 4 bases and the J segment 3 bases; nucleotides outside the gene matches: 2. The germline V gene encodes CDR1 WNHNN and CDR2 SYGVQD (reference sequence). The CDR3 DNA reads as TGCGCCAGCAGTGGGACAGGGAACTACAATGAGCAGTTCTTC. Its protein is CASSGTGNYNEQFF.

The V call is TRBV6-1, the J call TRBJ1-2; 7 nucleotides line up with TRBD1. Germline assignment: CDR1 MNHNS and CDR2 SASEGT. Trimming at V came to 1 base and at J to 3 bases, leaving 2 bases not matched to a gene. This CDR3 is 14 amino acids long. Here the CDR3 DNA reads TGTGCCAGCAGTGAAGACAGGGGATACTATGGCTACACCTTC. This codes for CASSEDRGYYGYTF.

The V gene is TRBV2, the J gene TRBJ2-3; TRBD2 matches at 11 bases. The V gene end was trimmed by 7 bases and the J gene end by 3 bases; junction bases not matched to a gene: 18. The germline V gene encodes CDR1 SNHLY and CDR2 FYNNEI. This CDR3 is 19 amino acids long. The CDR3 protein is CASKSFLNIAGGPTDTQYF. CDR3 nucleotide sequence: TGTGCCAGCAAGAGTTTTCTCAATATAGCGGGAGGGCCGACAGATACGCAGTATTTT.